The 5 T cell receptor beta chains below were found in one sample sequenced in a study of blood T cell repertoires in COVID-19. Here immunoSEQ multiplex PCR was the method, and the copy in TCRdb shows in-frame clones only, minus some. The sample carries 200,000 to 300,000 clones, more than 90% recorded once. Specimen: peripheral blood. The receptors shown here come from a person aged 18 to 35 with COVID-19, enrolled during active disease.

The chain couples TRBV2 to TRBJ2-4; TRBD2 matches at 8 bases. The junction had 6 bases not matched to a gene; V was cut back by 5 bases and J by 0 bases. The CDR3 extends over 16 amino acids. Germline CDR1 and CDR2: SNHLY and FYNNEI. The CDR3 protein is CASSWGREVAKNIQYF. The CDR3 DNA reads TGTGCCAGCAGTTGGGGGCGGGAGGTAGCCAAAAACATTCAGTACTTC.

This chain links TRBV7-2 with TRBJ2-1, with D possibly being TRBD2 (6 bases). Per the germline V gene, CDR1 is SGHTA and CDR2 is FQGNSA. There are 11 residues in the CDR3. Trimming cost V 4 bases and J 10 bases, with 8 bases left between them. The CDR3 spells CASSSSGEQFF. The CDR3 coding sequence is TGTGCCAGCAGCTCAAGCGGGGAGCAGTTCTTC. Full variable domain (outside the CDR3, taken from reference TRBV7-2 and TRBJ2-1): GAGVSQSPSNKVTEKGKDVELRCDPISGHTALYWYRQSLGQGLEFLIYFQGNSAPDKSGLPSDRFSAERTGGSVSTLTIQRTQQEDSAVYLCASSSSGEQFFGPGTRLTVL.

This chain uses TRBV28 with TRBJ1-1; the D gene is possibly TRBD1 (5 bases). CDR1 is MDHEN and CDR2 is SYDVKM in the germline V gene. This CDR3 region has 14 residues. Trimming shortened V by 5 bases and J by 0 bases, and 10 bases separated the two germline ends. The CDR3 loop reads CASSPPTVNTEAFF. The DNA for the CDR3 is TGTGCCAGCAGTCCTCCGACAGTGAACACTGAAGCTTTCTTT.

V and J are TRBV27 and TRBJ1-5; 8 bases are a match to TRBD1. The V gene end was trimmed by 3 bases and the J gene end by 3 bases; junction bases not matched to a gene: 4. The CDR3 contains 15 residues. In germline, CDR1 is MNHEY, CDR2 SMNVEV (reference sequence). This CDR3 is CASSLGTGTNQPQHF. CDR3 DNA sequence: TGTGCCAGCAGTTTGGGGACAGGTACCAATCAGCCCCAGCATTTT.

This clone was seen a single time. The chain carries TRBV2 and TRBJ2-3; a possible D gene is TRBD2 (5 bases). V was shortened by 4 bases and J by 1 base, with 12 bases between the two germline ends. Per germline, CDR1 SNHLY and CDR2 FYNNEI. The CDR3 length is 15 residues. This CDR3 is CASSGLLGGTDTQYF. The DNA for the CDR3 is TGTGCCAGCAGTGGCTTACTAGGTGGCACAGATACGCAGTATTTT.